What follows is one TCR beta chain and its context. The data are from a study of technical replicates of blood from a handful of donors. Assay used: immunoSEQ multiplex PCR; TCRdb lists only in-frame clones, some missing. The data contain just over 15,000 clones, more than 75% of them singletons. Sequencing used PBMCs. The clonotype was recovered from a human donor in good health.

In DNA, the CDR3 is TGTGCCAGCAGCTTTCCCGACAGGGCTACTGAAGCTTTCTTT. It translates to CASSFPDRATEAFF. V is TRBV5-6 and J is TRBJ1-1; 7 nucleotides match TRBD1. Trimming took 2 bases from V and 5 from J; bases not matched to a gene: 6. CDR1 is SGHDT, CDR2 YYEEEE, per germline. The length of the CDR3 is 14 residues.